A single sample gave rise to the 30 T cell receptor beta chains below, sequenced in a study of shared clonotypes between healthy human individuals. CD45RO-negative, CCR7-positively selected cells formed the naive CD8 fraction, excluding terminally differentiated effector memory CD45RA+ cells. The method was immunoSEQ multiplex PCR; TCRdb's version includes in-frame clones alone and lacks a portion of them. Counted here are about 1,900,000 clones, around 96% occurring once; the ten biggest clones make up 1% to 1.5%. Sequences were obtained from naive CD8+ T cells sorted from blood. The receptors stem from a man aged 18 to 29 in good health.

V gene TRBV11-2 combines with J gene TRBJ1-5; TRBD1 matches 9 bases. CDR3 size: 17 residues. Unmatched junction bases numbered 10, after V lost 1 base and J lost 6 bases. CDR1 is SGHAT and CDR2 is FQNNGV in the germline V gene. The CDR3 is CASSLGIIQGAVQPQHF. As DNA, the CDR3 is TGTGCCAGCAGCTTAGGGATTATACAGGGGGCGGTTCAGCCCCAGCATTTT.

V is TRBV11-2 and J is TRBJ1-3, with D unclear. In germline, CDR1 is SGHAT, CDR2 FQNNGV. The CDR3 contains 14 residues. The ends were cut back, 5 bases at V and 1 base at J, with 9 bases in the middle. The DNA for the CDR3 is TGTGCCAGCAGCCAACCCTTTTCTGGAAACACCATATATTTT. Amino acid sequence: CASSQPFSGNTIYF.

The gene calls are TRBV6-5 and TRBJ2-2, with D unresolved. Germline assignment: CDR1 MNHEY and CDR2 SVGAGI. The CDR3 sequence is 15 residues long. The V gene lost 0 bases and the J gene lost 1 base, with 6 bases spanning the gap. For the CDR3, the DNA is TGTGCCAGCAGTTACTCGCAGCAGAACACCGGGGAGCTGTTTTTT. It encodes CASSYSQQNTGELFF.

The chain links TRBV28 to TRBJ2-2; TRBD1 aligns across 7 bases. The germline CDR1 and CDR2 sequences are MDHEN and SYDVKM. V lost 5 bases, J lost 3 bases, and 3 bases stayed unmatched. This CDR3 spans 14 amino acids. Here the CDR3 DNA reads TGTGCCAGCAGTCTAGGACAGGACACCGGGGAGCTGTTTTTT. This codes for CASSLGQDTGELFF.

Points on this clone: The sample has other DNA sequences that encode this CDR3 too. The chain employs TRBV9 and TRBJ1-2; 7 positions agree with TRBD1. Trimming at V came to 3 bases and at J to 3 bases, leaving 2 bases not matched to a gene. The CDR3 sequence is 13 residues long. Germline CDR1 reads SGDLS; CDR2 reads YYNGEE. The CDR3 reads CASSGTGDYGYTF. The CDR3 DNA reads as TGTGCCAGCAGCGGAACAGGGGACTATGGCTACACCTTC.

With respect to this clone: This sample also contains other DNA sequences that code for the same CDR3. This chain connects TRBV19 to TRBJ1-1; D gene ambiguous. The CDR3 loop spans 11 amino acids. Germline V gene data show CDR1 as LNHDA and CDR2 as SQIVND (reference sequence). Trimming shortened V by 8 bases and J by 4 bases, and 8 bases separated the two germline ends. The CDR3 DNA reads as TGTGCCAGTCGGGGTTTCACTGAAGCTTTCTTT. It translates to CASRGFTEAFF.

The chain links TRBV27 to TRBJ1-1; perhaps TRBD1 as D (5 bases). CDR1 and CDR2 from the germline V gene are MNHEY and SMNVEV (reference sequence). Trimming removed 2 bases at V and 2 bases at J, with 9 bases between. The length of the CDR3 is 14 residues. The DNA of the CDR3 is TGTGCCAGCAGTTTAGACAGTGCAAACACTGAAGCTTTCTTT. It codes for CASSLDSANTEAFF.

Here the CDR3 reads CASTPIAKQETQYF. The CDR3 DNA reads as TGTGCCAGCACCCCGATAGCGAAACAAGAGACCCAGTACTTC. The rearrangement links TRBV7-9 to TRBJ2-5, with D possibly matching TRBD2 (5 bases). Between the trimmed V and J ends, which lost 7 bases and 2 bases, there was a span of 14 bases. Germline CDR1 and CDR2: SEHNR and FQNEAQ (reference sequence). This CDR3 contains 14 residues. Based on the CDR3 plus reference TRBV7-9 and TRBJ2-5, the full variable domain is DTGVSQNPRHKITKRGQNVTFRCDPISEHNRLYWYRQTLGQGPEFLTYFQNEAQLEKSRLLSDRFSAERPKGSFSTLEIQRTEQGDSAMYLCASTPIAKQETQYFGPGTRLLVL.

This chain's CDR3 is CASSHEDGISGNEQFF. CDR3 sequence (DNA): TGCGCCAGCAGCCACGAGGACGGAATTAGCGGGAATGAGCAGTTCTTC. The chain links TRBV4-1 to TRBJ2-1; 7 bases are shared with TRBD2. This CDR3 spans 16 amino acids. V trimming: 3 bases; J trimming: 7 bases; junction bases outside the gene matches: 12. Germline loops: CDR1 MGHRA, CDR2 YSYEKL.

The chain links TRBV6-5 to TRBJ2-7, with D perhaps matching TRBD1 (6 bases). V lost 4 bases, J lost 2 bases, and 12 bases lay in between. In germline, CDR1 is MNHEY, CDR2 SVGAGI. The CDR3 spans 14 residues. For the CDR3, the DNA is TGTGCCAGCAGTTTGGAAGGGGGAACCTACGAGCAGTACTTC. This gives the protein CASSLEGGTYEQYF.

The rearrangement links TRBV9 to TRBJ2-7; 9 bases are a match to TRBD2. This CDR3 spans 16 amino acids. V gave up 0 bases and J gave up 3 bases; unmatched junction bases: 7. Germline values: CDR1 SGDLS, CDR2 YYNGEE. DNA of the CDR3: TGTGCCAGCAGCGTAGCTACGGCTAGCGGGGTCTACGAGCAGTACTTC. It is translated as CASSVATASGVYEQYF.

The chain joins TRBV19 to TRBJ1-2; 7 bases map to TRBD1. J lost 4 bases, V lost 9 bases, and 5 bases had no gene match. From germline, CDR1 is LNHDA and CDR2 SQIVND (reference sequence). The CDR3 loop spans 12 amino acids. In DNA, the CDR3 is TGTGCCAGGCACAGGGGAACCTATGGCTACACCTTC. Protein: CARHRGTYGYTF.

The chain links TRBV4-3 to TRBJ2-7; D is undetermined. The germline V and J ends were trimmed by 0 bases and 4 bases, with 13 bases remaining between them. Germline loops: CDR1 LGHNA, CDR2 YSLEER. The CDR3 is made up of 15 amino acids. CDR3 sequence: CASSQDGAPGYEQYF. The CDR3 DNA reads as TGCGCCAGCAGCCAAGATGGTGCTCCCGGGTACGAGCAGTACTTC.

Notes on this clone: The sample holds other DNA sequences that translate to the same CDR3. The chain couples TRBV27 to TRBJ1-6; D not resolved. Trimming cost V 5 bases and J 0 bases, with 2 bases left between them. The CDR3 covers 13 residues. From germline, CDR1 is MNHEY and CDR2 SMNVEV (reference sequence). Written as DNA, the CDR3 is TGTGCCAGCAGTCTCTCCTATAATTCACCCCTCCACTTT. Amino acid sequence: CASSLSYNSPLHF.

As for this clone: Other DNA sequences in the sample encode the same CDR3. The rearrangement joins TRBV6-6 to TRBJ2-7, with D uncertain. This CDR3 has 13 amino acids. Trimming pared 6 bases from V and 2 bases from J, leaving 11 bases between. Germline assignment: CDR1 MNHNY and CDR2 SVGAGI (reference sequence). CDR3 amino acids: CASSYEWTYEQYF. CDR3 nucleotides: TGTGCCAGCAGCTACGAGTGGACCTACGAGCAGTACTTC.

For this clone: Additional DNA sequences in this sample encode the identical CDR3. The chain couples TRBV5-4 to TRBJ1-2; perhaps TRBD1 as D (6 bases). The CDR3 runs 12 residues. Trimming took off 2 bases at V and 5 bases at J, with 7 bases between the two ends. CDR1 is SGHNT and CDR2 is YYREEE in the germline V gene (reference sequence). The CDR3 loop is CASSLQGYGYTF. Written as DNA, the CDR3 is TGTGCCAGCAGCTTACAGGGTTATGGCTACACCTTC. Full variable domain (rest looked up from reference TRBV5-4 and TRBJ1-2): ETGVTQSPTHLIKTRGQQVTLRCSSQSGHNTVSWYQQALGQGPQFIFQYYREEENGRGNFPPRFSGLQFPNYSSELNVNALELDDSALYLCASSLQGYGYTFGSGTRLTVV.

This chain links TRBV4-1 with TRBJ2-7; D may be TRBD1 (5 bases). Germline V gene sequence: CDR1 MGHRA, CDR2 YSYEKL. Trimming shortened V by 1 base and J by 0 bases, and 10 bases separated the two germline ends. CDR3 length: 15 residues. The CDR3 bases are TGCGCCAGCAGCCAAGGTGTCAGGGTCTCCTACGAGCAGTACTTC. Its translation is CASSQGVRVSYEQYF.

Of note for this clone: At the DNA level, this CDR3 is encoded by other sequences in the same sample as well. The gene calls are TRBV5-1 and TRBJ2-7, with 9 bases that match TRBD1. The CDR3 extends over 14 amino acids. Germline trimming cut 3 bases from V and 2 bases from J; bases unmatched to any gene: 3. Germline V CDR1 and CDR2: SGHRS, YFSETQ. The CDR3 here is CASSSGTGTYEQYF. In nucleotides, the CDR3 is TGCGCCAGCAGCTCAGGGACAGGGACCTACGAGCAGTACTTC.

V gene TRBV6-5 combines with J gene TRBJ2-1, with 7 bases that match TRBD2. CDR3 size: 14 residues. Germline CDR1 is MNHEY and CDR2 is SVGAGI. V shed 5 bases and J 7 bases; nucleotides not matched to a gene: 8. The CDR3 coding sequence is TGTGCCAGCAGTACCACGGGGGAGGGGAATGAGCAGTTCTTC. Encoded protein: CASSTTGEGNEQFF.

The chain carries TRBV2 and TRBJ2-2; 7 bases are shared with TRBD2. The ends lost 7 bases at V and 5 bases at J; junction bases unmatched: 4. The CDR3 is 13 amino acids. Germline V CDR1 and CDR2: SNHLY, FYNNEI. CDR3 DNA: TGTGCCAGCAAAGGGAGGGATACCGGGGAGCTGTTTTTT. Its translation is CASKGRDTGELFF.

With regard to this clone: Other DNA sequences in this sample translate to the same CDR3. The V and J genes are TRBV7-9 and TRBJ1-1; D unclear. CDR1 and CDR2 (germline): SEHNR, FQNEAQ (reference sequence). V gave up 1 base and J gave up 4 bases, with 10 bases separating them. This CDR3 spans 14 amino acids. CDR3 sequence reads: CASSLEGRGTEAFF. For the CDR3, the DNA is TGTGCCAGCAGCTTAGAGGGCCGTGGCACTGAAGCTTTCTTT.

To note about this clone: An end of the junction differs from the germline gene, which may be a read error. This chain links TRBV30 with TRBJ1-1; TRBD1 might be the D (5 bases). CDR3 length equals 12 residues. From germline, CDR1 is GTSNPN and CDR2 SVGIG (reference sequence). The CDR3 DNA follows: TGTGCTTGGATGGGCGGGGGAACTGAAGCTTTCTTT. This codes for CAWMGGGTEAFF.

The genes are TRBV5-6 and TRBJ2-1; the D is unclear. V lost 4 bases and J lost 4, with 9 bases in between. The length of the CDR3 is 13 residues. Germline-derived CDR1 and CDR2 are SGHDT and YYEEEE. CDR3 protein: CASSPNLYNEQFF. In DNA form, the CDR3 reads TGTGCCAGCAGCCCTAATCTGTACAATGAGCAGTTCTTC.

This chain joins TRBV7-6 and TRBJ1-4; D gene unclear. Germline V CDR1 and CDR2: SGHVS, FNYEAQ. V gave up 2 bases and J gave up 11 bases, with 24 bases separating them. The CDR3 totals 17 residues. CDR3 region: CASSLSAAGTEGEKLFF. The CDR3 DNA is TGTGCCAGCAGCTTAAGCGCCGCAGGAACAGAGGGAGAGAAACTGTTTTTT.

The gene calls are TRBV10-3 and TRBJ2-7; TRBD2 is a possible D gene (6 bases). Per the germline V gene, CDR1 is ENHRY and CDR2 is SYGVKD. This CDR3 comprises 13 residues. The V end was cut by 5 bases, the J end by 3 bases, with 11 bases between. This CDR3 reads CAISPGLHYEQYF. The CDR3 DNA is TGTGCCATCAGTCCGGGACTGCACTACGAGCAGTACTTC.

As DNA, the CDR3 is TGTGCCAGCGAATCATGGGGGGGCCCAGCTGAGCAGTTCTTC. Translating it yields CASESWGGPAEQFF. The rearrangement joins TRBV2 to TRBJ2-1; a possible D gene is TRBD2 (7 bases). Per germline, CDR1 SNHLY and CDR2 FYNNEI. There are 14 residues in the CDR3. Trimming took off 8 bases at V and 9 bases at J, with 20 bases between the two ends. The entire variable domain, with the rest obtained from reference TRBV2 and TRBJ2-1, is as follows: EPEVTQTPSHQVTQMGQEVILRCVPISNHLYFYWYRQILGQKVEFLVSFYNNEISEKSEIFDDQFSVERPDGSNFTLKIRSTKLEDSAMYFCASESWGGPAEQFFGPGTRLTVL.

This chain's CDR3 is CASSLAGGEGTGELFF. Here the CDR3 DNA reads TGTGCCAGCAGTTTAGCGGGGGGCGAGGGCACCGGGGAGCTGTTTTTT. The V call is TRBV27, the J call TRBJ2-2; 8 positions match TRBD2. The CDR3 runs 16 residues. J lost 4 bases, V lost 2 bases, and 6 bases had no gene match. Germline CDR1 MNHEY, CDR2 SMNVEV (reference sequence).

About this clone itself: Other DNA sequences in the same sample also yield this CDR3. CDR3 bases: TGCAGTGCTAGAGATCTCGACGAGCAGTACTTC. Translation gives CSARDLDEQYF. The rearrangement joins TRBV20-1 to TRBJ2-7; no definite D call. CDR3 length: 11 residues. Per germline, CDR1 DFQATT and CDR2 SNEGSKA (reference sequence). The germline V and J ends were trimmed by 0 bases and 5 bases, with 5 bases remaining between them.

V gene TRBV13 combines with J gene TRBJ2-4, with 11 bases matching TRBD2. The CDR3 runs to 18 residues. Unmatched junction bases numbered 7, after V lost 3 bases and J lost 0 bases. Germline assignment: CDR1 PRHDT and CDR2 FYEKMQ (reference sequence). Here the CDR3 reads CASSLSLAGGRAKNIQYF. Written as DNA, the CDR3 is TGTGCCAGCAGCTTGAGTCTAGCGGGAGGACGAGCCAAAAACATTCAGTACTTC.

The chain recombines TRBV29-1 with TRBJ2-3, with D possibly matching TRBD2 (6 bases). Germline V gene sequence: CDR1 SQVTM, CDR2 ANQGSEA. The CDR3 sequence is 15 residues long. Trimming removed 3 bases from V and 0 bases from J, with 13 bases in between. CDR3 loop: CSVDEAGTSTDTQYF. CDR3 in DNA: TGCAGCGTTGATGAGGCGGGAACTAGCACAGATACGCAGTATTTT.